The sample holds one count of the clone carrying this TCR beta chain. The data are from a study of T cell responses to AZD1222 COVID-19 vaccine. Sequenced by immunoSEQ multiplex PCR; TCRdb stores in-frame clones only, minus some. The table includes some 130,000 clones, 75% to 90% detected once. Germline CDR1 and CDR2: LGHDT and YNNKEL (reference sequence). V lost 3 bases and J 6 bases, leaving 6 bases between the germline ends. The CDR3 runs to 11 residues. This receptor was obtained from an adult in good health. Specimen: peripheral blood, collected on day 0 of AZD1222 vaccination. The chain combines TRBV3-1 (or the pseudogene TRBV3-2) with TRBJ2-7; D unclear. Here the CDR3 DNA reads TGTGCCAGCAGCCAGCTATTCGAGCAGTACTTC. This codes for CASSQLFEQYF.